This T cell receptor (beta chain) derives from a study of T cell responses to AZD1222 COVID-19 vaccine. The protocol was immunoSEQ multiplex PCR, while the TCRdb copy is restricted to in-frame clones and leaves out a portion. The sample yields 90,000 to 110,000 clones, 88% seen once. Study-wide points: Baseline seropositives among AZD1222 recipients totaled only five or six. Spike-wide coverage was observed for vaccine-associated CD4 TCRs, with dominant responses at 160-218 and 743-854.

The germline V gene encodes CDR1 SNHLY and CDR2 FYNNEI. Trimming cost V 6 bases and J 4 bases; bases outside gene matches: 11. CDR3 length: 15 amino acids. Points on this clone: The antigen remains undetermined.

This rearrangement joins TRBV2 to TRBJ1-1, with TRBD1 identical over 7 bases. The clonotype was recovered from an adult in good health. Sequencing was performed on peripheral blood, taken on day 0 of AZD1222 vaccination. The CDR3 here is CASRRTTGAGTEAFF. The CDR3 DNA reads as TGTGCCAGCAGGCGAACTACAGGGGCGGGCACTGAAGCTTTCTTT.